The 24 T cell receptor beta chains presented below share a single source sample, sequenced in a study of Ad26.COV2.S vaccination and SARS-CoV-2 variants. Using immunoSEQ multiplex PCR, the repertoire was profiled, and TCRdb retains in-frame clones only, with some absent. The sample lists under 400,000 clones, roughly 91% occurring once. Treatment defined: about 20 received Ad26.COV2.S at low or high dose, single or two shots; 5 received placebo; per-sample allocation not given. All samples were drawn on day 63, counting from the first vaccine or placebo injection. The specimen comprised peripheral blood, sampled in a trial of Ad26.COV2.S vaccine versus placebo. These receptors all come from a person between 18 and 59 years old who received the Ad26.COV2.S COVID-19 vaccine or a placebo.

The chain joins TRBV19 to TRBJ2-3; D could derive from TRBD1 or TRBD2 (6 bases each). This CDR3 region has 14 residues. CDR1 and CDR2 (germline): LNHDA, SQIVND (reference sequence). V was shortened by 3 bases and J by 2 bases, with 9 bases between the two germline ends. DNA of the CDR3: TGTGCCAGTAGTATGTGGGGGGCCACAGATACGCAGTATTTT. It specifies CASSMWGATDTQYF.

V is TRBV6-4 and J is TRBJ2-1; 8 bases are shared with TRBD1. The V segment lost 2 bases and the J segment 6 bases; nucleotides outside the gene matches: 3. The CDR3 spans 14 residues. The germline V gene encodes CDR1 MRHNA and CDR2 SNTAGT. CDR3 sequence reads: CASSDGQGFNEQFF. The CDR3 DNA reads TGTGCCAGCAGTGACGGACAGGGTTTCAATGAGCAGTTCTTC.

This clone was recorded a few times. The gene calls are TRBV3-1 (or the pseudogene TRBV3-2) and TRBJ1-6, with no clear D. V dropped 0 bases and J dropped 3 bases, with 12 bases sitting between them. The CDR3 spans 17 residues. Germline lookup yields CDR1 LGHDT and CDR2 YNNKEL (reference sequence). CDR3 in amino acids: CASSQDHVVSYNSPLHF. The CDR3 DNA sequence: TGTGCCAGCAGCCAAGACCATGTTGTAAGCTATAATTCACCCCTCCACTTT.

This sequence joins TRBV21-1 and TRBJ1-2. TRBV21-1 has pseudogene status. The CDR3 is made up of 17 amino acids. CDR3 sequence (DNA): TGTGCCAGCAGCAAAGTTAGGCCCCAAGTTCGAGGCTATGGCTACACCTTC. Translated, it gives CASSKVRPQVRGYGYTF.

This rearrangement joins TRBV30 to TRBJ1-1; D not resolved. Germline values: CDR1 GTSNPN, CDR2 SVGIG (reference sequence). The CDR3 contains 12 residues. Trimming pared 2 bases from V and 0 bases from J, leaving 4 bases between. This CDR3 reads CAWSSMNTEAFF. The CDR3 DNA reads TGTGCCTGGAGTTCCATGAACACTGAAGCTTTCTTT.

This chain joins TRBV13 and TRBJ2-4; D remains ambiguous. V was shortened by 4 bases and J by 7 bases, with 14 bases between the two germline ends. CDR1 PRHDT and CDR2 FYEKMQ come from the germline V gene (reference sequence). This CDR3 has 14 amino acids. CDR3 residues: CASSSGMDLNIQYF. As DNA, the CDR3 is TGTGCCAGCAGCTCAGGCATGGACCTCAACATTCAGTACTTC.

V and J are TRBV9 and TRBJ2-1; 9 bases match TRBD2. V shed 0 bases, J shed 9 bases, and the junction held 19 bases outside the gene matches. The V gene's germline CDR1 is SGDLS and CDR2 YYNGEE. This CDR3 region has 19 residues. CDR3 DNA: TGTGCCAGCAGCGTAGGTATGGCGGGGGGGCCTTTTAGCCTTAGTGAGCAGTTCTTC. Translation: CASSVGMAGGPFSLSEQFF. Complete variable domain (other parts from reference TRBV9 and TRBJ2-1): DSGVTQTPKHLITATGQRVTLRCSPRSGDLSVYWYQQSLDQGLQFLIQYYNGEERAKGNILERFSAQQFPDLHSELNLSSLELGDSALYFCASSVGMAGGPFSLSEQFFGPGTRLTVL.

The chain recombines TRBV3-1 (or the pseudogene TRBV3-2) with TRBJ1-2, with D possibly being TRBD1 (5 bases). Trimming stripped 0 bases from V and 4 bases from J, with 18 bases between. CDR1 is LGHDT, CDR2 YNNKEL, per germline (reference sequence). The CDR3 is 17 residues long. This chain's CDR3 is CASSQEINGRGSYGYTF. The CDR3 DNA sequence: TGTGCCAGCAGCCAAGAAATTAATGGAAGGGGCAGCTATGGCTACACCTTC.

V is TRBV7-6 and J is TRBJ1-2, with D perhaps TRBD1 (6 bases). Between the trimmed V and J ends, which lost 5 bases and 5 bases, there was a span of 21 bases. The germline V gene encodes CDR1 SGHVS and CDR2 FNYEAQ. CDR3 size: 16 residues. The CDR3 DNA is TGTGCCAGCAGCCCCGCGGGCAGGGGAGAGACTTATGGCTACACCTTC. Protein: CASSPAGRGETYGYTF.

V and J are TRBV7-8 and TRBJ2-1, with 9 bases identical to TRBD2. The length of the CDR3 is 15 residues. Per germline, CDR1 SGHVS and CDR2 FQNEAQ. V lost 4 bases, J lost 8 bases, and 9 bases stayed unmatched. The CDR3 protein is CASSSERGAFDEQFF. Written as DNA, the CDR3 is TGTGCCAGCAGCTCAGAGCGGGGGGCATTTGATGAGCAGTTCTTC.

The CDR3 DNA is TGTGCCAGCAGTTACTCGTTGGAGGGGGAGGGCTACACCTTC. Its translation: CASSYSLEGEGYTF. V usage is TRBV6-5 and J usage is TRBJ1-2; maybe TRBD1 (6 bases). CDR3 size: 14 residues. Per the germline V gene, CDR1 is MNHEY and CDR2 is SVGAGI. V lost 0 bases to trimming and J lost 8 bases, with 13 bases between them.

This chain uses TRBV7-3 with TRBJ2-3, with unresolved D. This CDR3 is built from 14 residues. Per germline, CDR1 SGHTA and CDR2 FQGTGA. V lost 0 bases and J 3 bases, leaving 7 bases between the germline ends. CDR3 region: CASSLTTQTDTQYF. The CDR3 DNA follows: TGTGCCAGCAGCTTAACGACGCAGACAGATACGCAGTATTTT.

The chain combines TRBV10-3 with TRBJ1-3; 7 nucleotides line up with TRBD1. Germline CDR1 ENHRY, CDR2 SYGVKD. The V and J ends lost 7 bases and 1 base, in that order; junction bases with no gene match: 1. This CDR3 has 13 amino acids. CDR3 in amino acids: CAIKTGSGNTIYF. The DNA of the CDR3 is TGTGCCATCAAGACAGGGTCTGGAAACACCATATATTTT.

The CDR3 DNA sequence: TGTGCCAGCAGGGGCCTTAGCTCCTACGAGCAGTACTTC. It is translated as CASRGLSSYEQYF. The chain joins TRBV25-1 to TRBJ2-7; D gene unclear. Germline V lookup: CDR1 MGHDK, CDR2 SYGVNS. Trimming left V 6 bases short and J 0 bases short, with 9 bases between. This CDR3 is 13 amino acids long.

The V gene is TRBV21-1, the J gene TRBJ1-1. TRBV21-1 is recorded as a pseudogene. This CDR3 spans 15 amino acids. This CDR3 reads CASSKGGPKNTEAFF. Written as DNA, the CDR3 is TGTGCCAGCAGCAAAGGAGGCCCTAAGAACACTGAAGCTTTCTTT.

V is TRBV19 and J is TRBJ1-2; a possible D gene is TRBD1 (5 bases). V gave up 6 bases and J gave up 6 bases, with 14 bases separating them. Germline V gene data show CDR1 as LNHDA and CDR2 as SQIVND (reference sequence). The CDR3 loop spans 13 amino acids. The chain's CDR3 is CASSIRDGDGYTF. Written as DNA, the CDR3 is TGTGCCAGTAGCATAAGGGACGGGGATGGCTACACCTTC.

Here the CDR3 reads CASRNLANQETQYF. The CDR3 region has the DNA TGTGCCAGCAGGAATCTAGCGAACCAAGAGACCCAGTACTTC. J is TRBJ2-5 and V is TRBV2; a weak D match, TRBD2 (6 bases). Germline CDR1 reads SNHLY; CDR2 reads FYNNEI. The CDR3 is made up of 14 amino acids. V lost 6 bases and J 0 bases, leaving 11 bases between the germline ends.

J is TRBJ1-2 and V is TRBV7-2; weak D call: TRBD1 (6 bases). The CDR3 spans 13 residues. Between the trimmed V and J ends, which lost 5 bases and 4 bases, there was a span of 11 bases. The germline gives CDR1 SGHTA, CDR2 FQGNSA. The CDR3 DNA reads TGTGCCAGCAGCCCGGGGGACACCTATGGCTACACCTTC. Its translation is CASSPGDTYGYTF.

The chain recombines TRBV19 with TRBJ1-5, with no clear D. Trimming removed 1 base from V and 3 bases from J, with 10 bases in between. CDR1 and CDR2 (germline): LNHDA, SQIVND (reference sequence). CDR3 length: 15 amino acids. In DNA, the CDR3 is TGTGCCAGTAGTATAGGGAACTCCTACAATCAGCCCCAGCATTTT. It is translated as CASSIGNSYNQPQHF.

This chain links TRBV7-2 with TRBJ1-2; TRBD1 matches 10 bases. The CDR3 spans 15 residues. The ends lost 2 bases at V and 8 bases at J; junction bases unmatched: 8. Looked up from germline, CDR1 is SGHTA and CDR2 is FQGNSA. The CDR3 reads CASSLKGTGERGYTF. CDR3 DNA: TGTGCCAGCAGCTTAAAAGGGACAGGGGAAAGAGGCTACACCTTC.

This chain connects TRBV3-1 (or the pseudogene TRBV3-2) to TRBJ1-6; possibly TRBD1 for D (5 bases). CDR3 length: 14 residues. Germline CDR1 reads LGHDT; CDR2 reads YNNKEL (reference sequence). Trimming left V 5 bases short and J 9 bases short, with 14 bases between. CDR3 coding DNA: TGTGCCAGCAGCTACGGGACGGGGGGTTCACCCCTCCACTTT. Translating it yields CASSYGTGGSPLHF.

The V and J genes are TRBV30 and TRBJ1-1, with a tentative D call TRBD1 (5 bases). The V gene lost 2 bases and the J gene lost 0 bases, with 13 bases spanning the gap. Germline loops: CDR1 GTSNPN, CDR2 SVGIG (reference sequence). The CDR3 length is 15 residues. The CDR3 DNA sequence: TGTGCCTGGAGTACCCGGGGACTCCTGAACACTGAAGCTTTCTTT. This sequence encodes CAWSTRGLLNTEAFF.

The gene calls are TRBV7-2 and TRBJ2-2; a possible D gene is TRBD2 (6 bases). The CDR3 covers 18 residues. Germline V gives CDR1 SGHTA, CDR2 FQGNSA. V was shortened by 2 bases and J by 0 bases, with 16 bases between the two germline ends. This chain's CDR3 is CASSLNSVGGANTGELFF. The CDR3 nucleotides are TGTGCCAGCAGCTTAAACAGTGTTGGCGGGGCGAACACCGGGGAGCTGTTTTTT.

This sequence joins TRBV27 and TRBJ2-2; 7 bases align to TRBD1. J lost 2 bases, V lost 7 bases, and 4 bases had no gene match. The CDR3 has 14 residues. The germline CDR1 and CDR2 sequences are MNHEY and SMNVEV (reference sequence). This CDR3 is CASTGTENTGELFF. CDR3 nucleotides: TGTGCCAGCACTGGGACAGAAAACACCGGGGAGCTGTTTTTT.